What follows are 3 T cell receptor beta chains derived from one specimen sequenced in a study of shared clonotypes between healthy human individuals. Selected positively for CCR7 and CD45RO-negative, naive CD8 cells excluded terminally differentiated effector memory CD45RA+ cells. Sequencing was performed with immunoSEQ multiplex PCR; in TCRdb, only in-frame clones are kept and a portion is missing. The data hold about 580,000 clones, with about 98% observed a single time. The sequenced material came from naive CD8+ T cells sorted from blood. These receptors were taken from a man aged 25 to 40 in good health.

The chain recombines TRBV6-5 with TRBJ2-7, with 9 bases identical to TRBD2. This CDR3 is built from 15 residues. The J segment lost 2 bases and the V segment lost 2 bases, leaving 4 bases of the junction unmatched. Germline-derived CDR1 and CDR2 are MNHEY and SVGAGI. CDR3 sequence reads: CASSYGSSGTYEQYF. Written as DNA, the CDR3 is TGTGCCAGCAGTTACGGGTCTAGCGGGACCTACGAGCAGTACTTC.

CDR3: CASSLWDIQAGGPGEQFF. The DNA of the CDR3 is TGTGCCAGCAGCTTATGGGACATCCAAGCGGGAGGGCCAGGTGAGCAGTTCTTC. This chain uses TRBV7-6 with TRBJ2-1, with 10 bases identical to TRBD2. Trimming cost V 2 bases and J 9 bases; bases outside gene matches: 16. The CDR3 extends over 18 amino acids. Germline V gene data show CDR1 as SGHVS and CDR2 as FNYEAQ.

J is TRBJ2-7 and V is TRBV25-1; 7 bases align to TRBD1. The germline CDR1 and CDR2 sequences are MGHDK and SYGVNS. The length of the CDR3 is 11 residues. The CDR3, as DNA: TGTGCGAGCGAGGGGGCTTACGAGCAGTACTTC. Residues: CASEGAYEQYF.